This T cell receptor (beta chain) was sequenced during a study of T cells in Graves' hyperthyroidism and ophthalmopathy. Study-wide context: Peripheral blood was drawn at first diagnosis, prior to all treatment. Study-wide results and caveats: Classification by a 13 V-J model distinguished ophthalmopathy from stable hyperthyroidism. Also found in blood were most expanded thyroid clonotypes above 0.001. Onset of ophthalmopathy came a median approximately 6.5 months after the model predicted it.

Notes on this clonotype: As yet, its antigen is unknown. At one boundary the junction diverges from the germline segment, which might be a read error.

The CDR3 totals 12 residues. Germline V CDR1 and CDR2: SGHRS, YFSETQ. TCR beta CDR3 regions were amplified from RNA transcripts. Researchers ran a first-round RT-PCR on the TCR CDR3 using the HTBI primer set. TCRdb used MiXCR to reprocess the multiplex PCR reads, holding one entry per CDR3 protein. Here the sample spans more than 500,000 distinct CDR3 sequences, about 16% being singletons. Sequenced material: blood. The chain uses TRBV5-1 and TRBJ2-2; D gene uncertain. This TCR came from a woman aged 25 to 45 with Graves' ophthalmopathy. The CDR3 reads CASTRTAGELFF. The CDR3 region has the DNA TGTGCCAGCACGAGGACGGCCGGGGAGCTGTTTTTT.